This T cell receptor beta chain comes out of a study of response to subunit inactivated influenza vaccine. TCRdb ran MiXCR on the RT-PCR reads and lists one entry per CDR3 protein. The sample lists 250,000 to 350,000 distinct CDR3 sequences; about 20% were seen once. This clonotype was observed a few times. The sample in question was PBMCs from blood, obtained less than 22 months after vaccination. The clonotype originates from a man between 50 and 75 years old who received an inactivated influenza vaccine.

The CDR3 sequence is CASSYLGTSTDTQYF. The CDR3 DNA is TGTGCCAGCAGCTACCTAGGGACTAGCACAGATACGCAGTATTTT. The chain is built from TRBV7-9 and TRBJ2-3; tentative D call: TRBD2 (6 bases). Trimming pared 4 bases from V and 0 bases from J, leaving 11 bases between. This CDR3 spans 15 amino acids. Germline CDR1 reads SEHNR; CDR2 reads FQNEAQ (reference sequence).